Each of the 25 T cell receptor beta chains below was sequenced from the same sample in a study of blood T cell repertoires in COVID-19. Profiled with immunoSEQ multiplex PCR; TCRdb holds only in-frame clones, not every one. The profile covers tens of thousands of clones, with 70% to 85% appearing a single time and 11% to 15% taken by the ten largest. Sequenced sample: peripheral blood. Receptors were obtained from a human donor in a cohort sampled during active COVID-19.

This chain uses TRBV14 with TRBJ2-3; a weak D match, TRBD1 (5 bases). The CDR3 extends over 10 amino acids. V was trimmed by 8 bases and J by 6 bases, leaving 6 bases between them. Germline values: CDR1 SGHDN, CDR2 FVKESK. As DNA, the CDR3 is TGTGCCAGCCAGGGTGATACGCAGTATTTT. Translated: CASQGDTQYF.

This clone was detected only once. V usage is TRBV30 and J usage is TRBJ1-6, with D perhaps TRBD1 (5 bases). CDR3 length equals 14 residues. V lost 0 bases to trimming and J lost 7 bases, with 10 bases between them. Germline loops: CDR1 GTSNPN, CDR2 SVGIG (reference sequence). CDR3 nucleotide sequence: TGTGCCTGGAGTGTTGGGGGGATGAATTCACCCCTCCACTTT. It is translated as CAWSVGGMNSPLHF. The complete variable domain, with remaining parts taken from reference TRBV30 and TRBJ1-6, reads SQTIHQWPATLVQPVGSPLSLECTVEGTSNPNLYWYRQAAGRGLQLLFYSVGIGQISSEVPQNLSASRPQDRQFILSSKKLLLSDSGFYLCAWSVGGMNSPLHFGNGTRLTVT.

The CDR3 nucleotides read TGTGCCAGCCAGGAAACTAGCGGGAGGCCCACAGATACGCAGTATTTT. Translating it yields CASQETSGRPTDTQYF. The chain is built from TRBV9 and TRBJ2-3; 12 bases are a match to TRBD2. J was trimmed by 2 bases and V by 7 bases; bases with no gene match: 8. The CDR3 covers 16 residues. Germline lookup yields CDR1 SGDLS and CDR2 YYNGEE.

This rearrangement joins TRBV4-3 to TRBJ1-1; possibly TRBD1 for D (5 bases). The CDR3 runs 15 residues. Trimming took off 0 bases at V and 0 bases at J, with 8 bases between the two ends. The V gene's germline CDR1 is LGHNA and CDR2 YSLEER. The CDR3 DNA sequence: TGCGCCAGCAGCCAAGAAAGACAGATGAACACTGAAGCTTTCTTT. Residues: CASSQERQMNTEAFF.

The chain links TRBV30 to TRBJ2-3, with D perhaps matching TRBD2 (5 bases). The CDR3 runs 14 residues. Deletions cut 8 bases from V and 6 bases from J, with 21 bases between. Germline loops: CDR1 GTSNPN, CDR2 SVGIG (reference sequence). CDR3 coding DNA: TGTGCCGGAACTAGGTTATCAAGGCCGGATACGCAGTATTTT. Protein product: CAGTRLSRPDTQYF.

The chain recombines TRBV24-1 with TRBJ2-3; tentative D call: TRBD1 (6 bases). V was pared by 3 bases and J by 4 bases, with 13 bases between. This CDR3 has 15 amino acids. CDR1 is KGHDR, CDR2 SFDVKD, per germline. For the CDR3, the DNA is TGTGCCACCAGTGATGTAGGAGCAGGGGCAGATACGCAGTATTTT. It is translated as CATSDVGAGADTQYF.

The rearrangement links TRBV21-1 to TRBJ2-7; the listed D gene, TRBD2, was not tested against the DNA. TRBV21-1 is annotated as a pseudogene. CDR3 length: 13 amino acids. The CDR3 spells CASSNSPTYEQYF. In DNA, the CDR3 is TGTGCCAGCAGCAACTCCCCAACTTACGAGCAGTACTTC.

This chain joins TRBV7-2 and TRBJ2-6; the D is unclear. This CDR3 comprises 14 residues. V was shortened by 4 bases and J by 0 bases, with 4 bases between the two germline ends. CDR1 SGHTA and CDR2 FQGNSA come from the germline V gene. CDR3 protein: CASSSVSGANVLTF. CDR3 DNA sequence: TGTGCCAGCAGCTCAGTCTCTGGGGCCAACGTCCTGACTTTC. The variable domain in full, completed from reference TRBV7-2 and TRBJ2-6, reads GAGVSQSPSNKVTEKGKDVELRCDPISGHTALYWYRQSLGQGLEFLIYFQGNSAPDKSGLPSDRFSAERTGGSVSTLTIQRTQQEDSAVYLCASSSVSGANVLTFGAGSRLTVL.

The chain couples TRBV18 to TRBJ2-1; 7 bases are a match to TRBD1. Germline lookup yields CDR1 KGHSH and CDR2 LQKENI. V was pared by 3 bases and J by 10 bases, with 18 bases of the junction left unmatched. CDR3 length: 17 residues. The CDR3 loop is CASSPDVYSTGNREQFF. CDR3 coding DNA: TGTGCCAGCTCACCGGACGTATATTCGACAGGGAATAGGGAGCAGTTCTTC.

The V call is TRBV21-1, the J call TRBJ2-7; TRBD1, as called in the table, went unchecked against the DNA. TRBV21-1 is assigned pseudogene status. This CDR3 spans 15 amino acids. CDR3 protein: CASSMCRQGCYEQYF. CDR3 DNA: TGTGCCAGCAGCATGTGTAGGCAGGGCTGCTACGAGCAGTACTTC.

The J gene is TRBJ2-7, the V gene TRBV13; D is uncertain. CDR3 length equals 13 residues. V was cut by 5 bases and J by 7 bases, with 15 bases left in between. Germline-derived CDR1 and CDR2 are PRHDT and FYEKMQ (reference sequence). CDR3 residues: CASSHHFVGEQYF. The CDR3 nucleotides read TGTGCCAGCAGCCACCATTTCGTCGGGGAGCAGTACTTC.

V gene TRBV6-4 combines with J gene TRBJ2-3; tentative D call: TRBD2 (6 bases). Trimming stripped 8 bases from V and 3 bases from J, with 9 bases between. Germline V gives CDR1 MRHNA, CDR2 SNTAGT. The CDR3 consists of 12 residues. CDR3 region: CASSEGTDTQYF. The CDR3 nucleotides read TGTGCCAGCTCGGAGGGAACAGATACGCAGTATTTT.

DNA of the CDR3: TGTGCCAGCAGCTTATCCGGCGGGGAGCTGTTTTTT. Its translation is CASSLSGGELFF. This sequence joins TRBV7-3 and TRBJ2-2; no definite D call. The germline V and J ends were trimmed by 2 bases and 7 bases, with 5 bases remaining between them. CDR3 size: 12 residues. Germline CDR1 is SGHTA and CDR2 is FQGTGA.

The CDR3 protein is CASIRTGADTQYF. The CDR3 nucleotides are TGTGCCAGCATAAGGACAGGGGCGGATACGCAGTATTTT. The J gene is TRBJ2-3, the V gene TRBV6-5; 9 bases map to TRBD1. CDR1 and CDR2 from the germline V gene are MNHEY and SVGAGI. The CDR3 contains 13 residues. V trimming: 7 bases; J trimming: 6 bases; junction bases outside the gene matches: 5.

The CDR3 DNA follows: TGCGCCAGCAGCCAACGGCCGACAGGGAGCAACAATGAGCAGTTCTTC. Protein product: CASSQRPTGSNNEQFF. This chain links TRBV4-3 with TRBJ2-1; the match to TRBD1 covers 7 bases. The CDR3 spans 16 residues. Per the germline V gene, CDR1 is LGHNA and CDR2 is YSLEER. V trimming: 2 bases; J trimming: 5 bases; junction bases outside the gene matches: 9.

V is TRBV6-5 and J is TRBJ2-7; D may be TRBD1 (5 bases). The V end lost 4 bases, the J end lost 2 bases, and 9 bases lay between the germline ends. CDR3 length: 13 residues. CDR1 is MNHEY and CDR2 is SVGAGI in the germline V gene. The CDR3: CASSSRQPYEQYF. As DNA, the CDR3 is TGTGCCAGCAGTTCTCGACAGCCCTACGAGCAGTACTTC.

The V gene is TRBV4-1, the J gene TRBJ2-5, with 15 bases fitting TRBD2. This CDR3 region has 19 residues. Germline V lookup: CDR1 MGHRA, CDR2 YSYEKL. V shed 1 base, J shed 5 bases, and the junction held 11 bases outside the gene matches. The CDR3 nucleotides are TGCGCCAGCAGCCAAGGTGGAGTGGGGACTAGCGGGAGGTTGGAGACCCAGTACTTC. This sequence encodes CASSQGGVGTSGRLETQYF.

The CDR3 loop is CASSERDTQYF. As DNA, the CDR3 is TGTGCCAGCAGCGAGAGGGATACGCAGTATTTT. The genes are TRBV6-6 and TRBJ2-3; D remains unclear. The CDR3 spans 11 residues. Germline V gives CDR1 MNHNY, CDR2 SVGAGI (reference sequence). V was shortened by 6 bases and J by 6 bases, with 7 bases between the two germline ends.

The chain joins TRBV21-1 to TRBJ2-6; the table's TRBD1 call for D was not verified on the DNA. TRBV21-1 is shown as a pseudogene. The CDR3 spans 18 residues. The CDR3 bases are TGTGCCAGCAGCAAAGAAAACAGGGGGAACTCTGGGGCCAACGTCCTGACTTTC. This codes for CASSKENRGNSGANVLTF.

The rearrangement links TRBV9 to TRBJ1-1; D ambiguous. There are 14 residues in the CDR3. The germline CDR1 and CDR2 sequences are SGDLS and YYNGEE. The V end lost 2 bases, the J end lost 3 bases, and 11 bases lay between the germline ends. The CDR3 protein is CASSVIGRDTEAFF. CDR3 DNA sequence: TGTGCCAGCAGCGTCATAGGGCGGGACACTGAAGCTTTCTTT.

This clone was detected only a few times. Here the CDR3 DNA reads TGCAGCGTTAGTACTACCCGCACAGATACGCAGTATTTT. Translation gives CSVSTTRTDTQYF. This chain joins TRBV29-1 and TRBJ2-3; D is unresolved. The V end was cut by 5 bases, the J end by 1 base, with 10 bases between. CDR3 length: 13 amino acids. Germline CDR1 reads SQVTM; CDR2 reads ANQGSEA.

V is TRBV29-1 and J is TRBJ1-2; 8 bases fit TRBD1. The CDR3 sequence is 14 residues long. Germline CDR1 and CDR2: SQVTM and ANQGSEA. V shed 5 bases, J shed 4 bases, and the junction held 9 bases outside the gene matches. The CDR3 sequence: CSVRRGQGPYGYTF. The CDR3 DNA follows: TGCAGCGTTCGAAGAGGACAGGGCCCCTATGGCTACACCTTC.

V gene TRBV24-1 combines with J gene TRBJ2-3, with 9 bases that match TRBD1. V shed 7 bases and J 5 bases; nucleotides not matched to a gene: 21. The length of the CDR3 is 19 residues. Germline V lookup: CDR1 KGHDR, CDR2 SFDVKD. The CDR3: CATRGTGRFRTSVIDTQYF. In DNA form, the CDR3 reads TGTGCCACCAGGGGGACAGGGCGATTTAGGACTAGTGTAATAGATACGCAGTATTTT.

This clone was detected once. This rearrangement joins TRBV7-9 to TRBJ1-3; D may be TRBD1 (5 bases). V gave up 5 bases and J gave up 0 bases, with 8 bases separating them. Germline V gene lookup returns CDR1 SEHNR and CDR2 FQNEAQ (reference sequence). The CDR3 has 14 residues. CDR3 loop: CASSPGVSGNTIYF. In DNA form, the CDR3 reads TGTGCCAGCAGCCCGGGGGTCTCTGGAAACACCATATATTTT. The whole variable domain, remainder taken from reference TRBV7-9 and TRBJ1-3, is DTGVSQNPRHKITKRGQNVTFRCDPISEHNRLYWYRQTLGQGPEFLTYFQNEAQLEKSRLLSDRFSAERPKGSFSTLEIQRTEQGDSAMYLCASSPGVSGNTIYFGEGSWLTVV.

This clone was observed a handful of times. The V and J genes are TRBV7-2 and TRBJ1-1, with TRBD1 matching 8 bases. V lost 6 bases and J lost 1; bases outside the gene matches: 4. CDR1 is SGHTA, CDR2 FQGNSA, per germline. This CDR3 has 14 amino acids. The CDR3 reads CASRTDRGNTEAFF. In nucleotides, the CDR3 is TGTGCCAGCAGAACCGACAGGGGGAACACTGAAGCTTTCTTT.